This TCR beta chain was found in a study of blood T cell repertoires in COVID-19. TCRdb's copy holds only in-frame clones and misses some; the assay was immunoSEQ multiplex PCR. The sample consists of some 130,000 clones, over 85% of them appearing once. V lost 5 bases, J lost 3 bases, and 11 bases lay in between. The CDR3 extends over 13 amino acids. CDR1 is LNHDA and CDR2 is SQIVND in the germline V gene (reference sequence). The receptor was derived from a man aged 60-69 years with COVID-19, enrolled during active disease. The sample taken for sequencing was peripheral blood. The rearrangement links TRBV19 to TRBJ2-7; maybe TRBD1 (5 bases). CDR3 sequence reads: CASSAGLVYEQYF. CDR3 bases: TGTGCCAGTAGTGCAGGGCTCGTCTACGAGCAGTACTTC. Drawing the rest from reference TRBV19 and TRBJ2-7, the complete variable domain is DGGITQSPKYLFRKEGQNVTLSCEQNLNHDAMYWYRQDPGQGLRLIYYSQIVNDFQKGDIAEGYSVSREKKESFPLTVTSAQKNPTAFYLCASSAGLVYEQYFGPGTRLTVT.